This T cell receptor (beta chain) was obtained from a study of T cells in Graves' hyperthyroidism and ophthalmopathy. As for the study in general: Once the initial diagnosis was made, peripheral blood was obtained before any treatment.

Amplified TCR beta CDR3 regions came from RNA transcripts. Carried out on the TCR CDR3, a first-round RT-PCR used the HTBI primer set. In TCRdb, the multiplex PCR reads were re-called with MiXCR into one record per CDR3 protein. The sample comprises approximately 400,000 distinct CDR3 sequences, roughly 14% of which are singletons, and 20% to 25% rests with the top ten. Patients with uncontrolled infections, other autoimmune diseases, pregnancy or lactation were excluded. Per germline, CDR1 DFQATT and CDR2 SNEGSKA (reference sequence). This CDR3 comprises 13 residues. Trimming stripped 3 bases from V and 5 bases from J, with 8 bases between. Findings and limits, study-wide: Most clonotypes expanded in thyroid above 0.001 were likewise present in blood. It was a median around 6 months before onset that the model predicted ophthalmopathy.

On this clonotype: Its antigen is as yet unknown.

The sample taken for sequencing was blood. The clonotype originates from a man under 40 with Graves' hyperthyroidism that later progressed to Graves' ophthalmopathy. The chain couples TRBV20-1 to TRBJ1-6, with no clear D. The CDR3 region has the DNA TGCAGTGCTAGCGGTGAAGATAATTCACCCCTCCACTTT. This encodes CSASGEDNSPLHF.